This record looks at one T cell receptor beta chain sequence and its context. What it binds is not known. Germline-derived CDR1 and CDR2 are SGHRS and YFSETQ. The CDR3 loop spans 16 amino acids. The junction had 12 bases not matched to a gene; V was cut back by 4 bases and J by 5 bases. The data were obtained in a study of cytomegalovirus exposure and HLA in healthy donors. Study-level points and caveats: Presence/absence analysis assumed near-uniform sequencing depth across donors. A later analysis linked a missense variant in DCLRE1C to the trimming of TCR beta V and J genes.

It was with 60 Vbeta and 13 Jbeta primers that the PCR ran. The assay was immunoSEQ multiplex PCR, and TCRdb's table has in-frame clones only and misses some. This sample has 200,000 to 250,000 clones; 70% to 80% occur once, and the top ten carry roughly 1.9%. The clonotype originates from a woman aged 30 to 39 in good health and CMV-seronegative. The V gene is TRBV5-1, the J gene TRBJ2-1; the match to TRBD1 covers 7 bases. Sequencing input: PBMCs. The CDR3 spells CASSIWTGSAHNEQFF. The CDR3 DNA reads TGCGCCAGCAGCATATGGACAGGCAGCGCACACAATGAGCAGTTCTTC.